The clone carrying this T cell receptor (beta chain) rates as medium-sized (0.01 to 0.1%). Its antigen remains unknown. These data are taken from a study of early T cells in non-severe SARS-CoV-2 infection. Study-wide points: Anti-spike CD8 responses were favored by VDJdb matching, which missed private and CD4 specificities.

In germline, CDR1 is ENHRY, CDR2 SYGVKD. CDR3 length: 13 amino acids. The germline V and J ends were trimmed by 7 bases and 4 bases, with 13 bases remaining between them. MiXCR, applied by TCRdb to the 5' RACE reads, yields one record per CDR3 protein. The data hold over 20,000 distinct CDR3 sequences, with 4.5% observed a single time. The TCR was taken from an adult who was a healthcare worker with PCR-confirmed SARS-CoV-2 infection or an uninfected control (not recorded which). The chain is built from TRBV10-3 and TRBJ2-5, with D perhaps being TRBD1 or TRBD2 (5 bases each). The sample was whole blood. CDR3 DNA sequence: TGTGCCATCACTCGGGACCACGGAGAGACCCAGTACTTC. Its translation: CAITRDHGETQYF.